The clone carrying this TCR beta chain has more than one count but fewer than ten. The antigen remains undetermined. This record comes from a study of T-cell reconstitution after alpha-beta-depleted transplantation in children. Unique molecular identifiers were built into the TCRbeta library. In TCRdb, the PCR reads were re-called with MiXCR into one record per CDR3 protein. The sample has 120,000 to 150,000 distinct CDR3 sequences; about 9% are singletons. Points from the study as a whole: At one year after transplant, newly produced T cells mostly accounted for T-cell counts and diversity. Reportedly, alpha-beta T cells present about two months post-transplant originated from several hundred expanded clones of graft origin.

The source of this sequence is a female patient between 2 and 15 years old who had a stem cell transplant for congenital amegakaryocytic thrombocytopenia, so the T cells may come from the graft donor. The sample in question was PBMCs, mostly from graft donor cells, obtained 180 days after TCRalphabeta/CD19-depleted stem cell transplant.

CDR3 coding DNA: TGTGCCAGCAGCCGACATAGACAGTCTCAAGAGACCCAGTACTTC. The encoded protein is CASSRHRQSQETQYF. The V call is TRBV4-2, the J call TRBJ2-5; possible D gene TRBD1, 5 bases. The CDR3 is 15 amino acids. Looked up from germline, CDR1 is LGHNA and CDR2 is YNFKEQ. The V and J ends lost 4 bases and 2 bases respectively, with 14 bases between them.